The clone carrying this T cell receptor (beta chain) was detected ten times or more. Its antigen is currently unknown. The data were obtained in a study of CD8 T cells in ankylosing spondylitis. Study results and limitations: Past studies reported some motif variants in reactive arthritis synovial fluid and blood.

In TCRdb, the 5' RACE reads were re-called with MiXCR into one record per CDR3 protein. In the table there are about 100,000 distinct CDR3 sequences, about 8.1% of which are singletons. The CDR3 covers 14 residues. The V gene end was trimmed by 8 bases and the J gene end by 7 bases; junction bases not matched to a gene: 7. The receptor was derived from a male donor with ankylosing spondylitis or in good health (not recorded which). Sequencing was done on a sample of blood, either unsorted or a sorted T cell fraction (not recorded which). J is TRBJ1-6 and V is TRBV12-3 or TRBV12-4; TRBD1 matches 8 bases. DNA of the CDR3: TGTGCCAGCCGTCAGGGGGCTCGGAATTCACCCCTCCACTTT. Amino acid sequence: CASRQGARNSPLHF.